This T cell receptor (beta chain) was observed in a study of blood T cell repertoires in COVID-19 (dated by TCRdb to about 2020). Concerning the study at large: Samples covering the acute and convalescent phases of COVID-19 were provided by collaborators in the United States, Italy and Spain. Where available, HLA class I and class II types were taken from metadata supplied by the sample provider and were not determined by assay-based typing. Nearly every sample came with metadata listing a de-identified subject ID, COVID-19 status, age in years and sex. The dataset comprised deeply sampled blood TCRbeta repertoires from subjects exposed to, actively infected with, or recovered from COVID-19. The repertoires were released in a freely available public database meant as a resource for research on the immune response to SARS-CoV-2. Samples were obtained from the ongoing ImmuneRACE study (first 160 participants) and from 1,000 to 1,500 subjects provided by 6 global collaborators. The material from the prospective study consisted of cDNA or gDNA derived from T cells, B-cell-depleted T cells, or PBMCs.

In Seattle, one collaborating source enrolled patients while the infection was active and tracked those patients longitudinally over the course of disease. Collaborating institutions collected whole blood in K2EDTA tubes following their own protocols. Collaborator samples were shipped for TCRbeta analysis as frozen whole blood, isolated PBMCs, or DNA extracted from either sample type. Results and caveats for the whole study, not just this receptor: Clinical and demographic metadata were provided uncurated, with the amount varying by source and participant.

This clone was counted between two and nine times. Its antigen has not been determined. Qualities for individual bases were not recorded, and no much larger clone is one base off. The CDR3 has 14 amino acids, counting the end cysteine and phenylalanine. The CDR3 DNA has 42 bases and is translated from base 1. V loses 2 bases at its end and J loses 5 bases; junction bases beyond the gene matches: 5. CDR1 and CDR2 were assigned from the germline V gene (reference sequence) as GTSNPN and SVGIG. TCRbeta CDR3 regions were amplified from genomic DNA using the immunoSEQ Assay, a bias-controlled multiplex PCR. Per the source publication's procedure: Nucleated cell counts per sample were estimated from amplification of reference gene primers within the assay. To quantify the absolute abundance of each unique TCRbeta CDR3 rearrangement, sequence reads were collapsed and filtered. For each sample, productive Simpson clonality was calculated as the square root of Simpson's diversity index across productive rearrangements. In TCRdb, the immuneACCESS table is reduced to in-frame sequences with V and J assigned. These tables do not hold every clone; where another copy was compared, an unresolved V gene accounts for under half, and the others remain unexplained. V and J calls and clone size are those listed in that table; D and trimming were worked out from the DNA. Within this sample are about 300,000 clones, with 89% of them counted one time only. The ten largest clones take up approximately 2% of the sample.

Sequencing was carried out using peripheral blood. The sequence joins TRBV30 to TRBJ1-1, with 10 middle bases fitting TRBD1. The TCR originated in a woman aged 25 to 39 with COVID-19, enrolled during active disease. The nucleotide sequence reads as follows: TGTGCCTGGAGTAGGGACAGGGGAGGGACTGAAGCTTTCTTT. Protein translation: CAWSRDRGGTEAFF.